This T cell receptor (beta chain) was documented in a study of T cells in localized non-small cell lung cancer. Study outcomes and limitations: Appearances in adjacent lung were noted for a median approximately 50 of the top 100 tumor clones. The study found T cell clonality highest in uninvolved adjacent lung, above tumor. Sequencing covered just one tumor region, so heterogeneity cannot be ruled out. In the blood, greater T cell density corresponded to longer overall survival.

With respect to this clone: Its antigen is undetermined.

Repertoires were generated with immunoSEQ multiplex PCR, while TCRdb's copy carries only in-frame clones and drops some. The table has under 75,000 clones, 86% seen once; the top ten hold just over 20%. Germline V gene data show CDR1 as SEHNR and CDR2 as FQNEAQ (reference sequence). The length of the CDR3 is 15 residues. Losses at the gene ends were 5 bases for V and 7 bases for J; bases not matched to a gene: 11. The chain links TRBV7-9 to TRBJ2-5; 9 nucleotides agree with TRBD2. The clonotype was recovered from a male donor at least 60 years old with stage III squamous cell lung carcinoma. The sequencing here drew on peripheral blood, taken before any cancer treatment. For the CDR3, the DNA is TGTGCCAGCAGCCCTAGCGGGGCGGTACCGAGGACCCAGTACTTC. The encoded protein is CASSPSGAVPRTQYF. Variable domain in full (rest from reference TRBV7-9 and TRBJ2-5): DTGVSQNPRHKITKRGQNVTFRCDPISEHNRLYWYRQTLGQGPEFLTYFQNEAQLEKSRLLSDRFSAERPKGSFSTLEIQRTEQGDSAMYLCASSPSGAVPRTQYFGPGTRLLVL.